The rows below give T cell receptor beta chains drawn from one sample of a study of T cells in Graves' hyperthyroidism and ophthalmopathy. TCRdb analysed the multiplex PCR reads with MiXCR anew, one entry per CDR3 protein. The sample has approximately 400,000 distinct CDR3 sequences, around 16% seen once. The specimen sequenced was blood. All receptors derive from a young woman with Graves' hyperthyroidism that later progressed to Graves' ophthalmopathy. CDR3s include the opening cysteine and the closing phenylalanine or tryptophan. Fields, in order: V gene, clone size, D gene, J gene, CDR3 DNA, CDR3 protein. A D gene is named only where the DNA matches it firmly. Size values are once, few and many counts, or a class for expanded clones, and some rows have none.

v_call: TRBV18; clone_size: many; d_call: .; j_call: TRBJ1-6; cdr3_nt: TGTGCCAGCTCACCCGACGACGGTAATTCACCCCTCCACTTT; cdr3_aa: CASSPDDGNSPLHF
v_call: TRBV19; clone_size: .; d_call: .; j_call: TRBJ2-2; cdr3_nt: TGTGCCAGTACTCCTGGGTTCCCATTCGGGGAGCTGTTTTTT; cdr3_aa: CASTPGFPFGELFF
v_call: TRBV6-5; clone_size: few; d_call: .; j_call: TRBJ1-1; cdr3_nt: TGTGCCAGCAGTTACTCACGGGGAACTGAAGCTTTCTTT; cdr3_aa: CASSYSRGTEAFF
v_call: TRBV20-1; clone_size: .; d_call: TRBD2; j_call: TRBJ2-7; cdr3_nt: TGCAGTGCTAGAGATAGAGACCTAGCGGGAGCGATCTCCTACGAGCAGTACTTC; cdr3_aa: CSARDRDLAGAISYEQYF
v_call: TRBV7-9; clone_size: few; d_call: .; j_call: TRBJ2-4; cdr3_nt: TGTGCCAGCAGCCCCACGGAGGGGGGGTCGGCCAAAAACATTCAGTACTTC; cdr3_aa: CASSPTEGGSAKNIQYF
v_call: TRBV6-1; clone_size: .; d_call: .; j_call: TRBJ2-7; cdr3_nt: TGTGCCAGCGCCGACCGGGACGGATCCTACGAGCAGTACTTC; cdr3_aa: CASADRDGSYEQYF
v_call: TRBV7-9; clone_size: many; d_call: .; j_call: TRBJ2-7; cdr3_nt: TGTGCCAGCAGCTCAGGGGTCTACGAGCAGTACTTC; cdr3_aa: CASSSGVYEQYF
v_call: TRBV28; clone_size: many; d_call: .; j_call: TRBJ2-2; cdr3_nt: TGTGCCAGCAGTTTTCTCCGGCTGGTCAGTCTCCCCGGGGAGCTGTTTTTT; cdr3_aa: CASSFLRLVSLPGELFF
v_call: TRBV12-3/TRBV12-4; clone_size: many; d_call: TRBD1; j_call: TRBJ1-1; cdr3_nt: TGTGCCAGCAGAGGACAGGGGGTGGACACTGAAGCTTTCTTT; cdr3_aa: CASRGQGVDTEAFF
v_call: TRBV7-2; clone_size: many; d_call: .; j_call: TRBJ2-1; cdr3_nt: TGTGCCAGCAGCTTAACCCGGATTAGCGGCCAGGGGAATGAGCAGTTCTTC; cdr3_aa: CASSLTRISGQGNEQFF
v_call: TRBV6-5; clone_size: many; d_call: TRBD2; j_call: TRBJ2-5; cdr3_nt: TGTGCCAGCAGTTACGTGACTAGCGGTCAAAGAGAGACCCAGTACTTC; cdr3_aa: CASSYVTSGQRETQYF
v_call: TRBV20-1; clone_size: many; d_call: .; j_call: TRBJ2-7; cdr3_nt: TGCAGTGCTAGTACAAAAGGGGCAGGGACCTACGAGCAGTACTTC; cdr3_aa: CSASTKGAGTYEQYF
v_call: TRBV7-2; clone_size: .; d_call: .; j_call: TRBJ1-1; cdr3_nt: TGTGCCAGCAGCTTCAGGAGACACCTTGAAGCTTTCTTT; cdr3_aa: CASSFRRHLEAFF
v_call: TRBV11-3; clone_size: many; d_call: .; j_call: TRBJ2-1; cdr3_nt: TGTGCCAGCAGCTTGAACCAGAGGGCTGAGCAGTTCTTC; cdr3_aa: CASSLNQRAEQFF
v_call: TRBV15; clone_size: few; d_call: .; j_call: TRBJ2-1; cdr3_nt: TGTGCCACCAGCCCTAAAGGACCCCCGGAGCAGTTCTTC; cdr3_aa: CATSPKGPPEQFF
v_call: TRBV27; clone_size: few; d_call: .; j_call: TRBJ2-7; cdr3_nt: TGTGCCAGCAGTTTAACGGGGGGCTCGAGGTCCTACGAGCAGTACTTC; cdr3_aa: CASSLTGGSRSYEQYF
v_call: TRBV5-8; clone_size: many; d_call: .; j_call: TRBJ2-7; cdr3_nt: TGTGCCAGCAGCTTCCCCGAAGACTACGAGCAGTACTTC; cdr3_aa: CASSFPEDYEQYF
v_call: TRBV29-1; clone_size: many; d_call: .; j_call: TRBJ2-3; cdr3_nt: TGCAGCGGACTTAGCACAGATACGCAGTATTTT; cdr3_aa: CSGLSTDTQYF
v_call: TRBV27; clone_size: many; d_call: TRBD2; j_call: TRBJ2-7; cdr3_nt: TGTGCCAGCAGCCACCTAGCGGGAGGGCCATACTCGAAAGAGCAGTACTTC; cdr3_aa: CASSHLAGGPYSKEQYF
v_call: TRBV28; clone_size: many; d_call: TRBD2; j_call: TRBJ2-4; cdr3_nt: TGTGCCAGCAGCCCGCGGGGGGGGTTGCGAGAAAACATTCAGTACTTC; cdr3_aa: CASSPRGGLRENIQYF
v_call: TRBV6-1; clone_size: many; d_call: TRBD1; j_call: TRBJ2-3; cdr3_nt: TGTGCCAGCAGCCCCGGTAGGACAGGGACAGATACGCAGTATTTT; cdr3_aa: CASSPGRTGTDTQYF
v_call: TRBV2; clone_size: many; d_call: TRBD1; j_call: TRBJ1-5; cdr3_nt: TGTGCCAGCAGTGGGCAGGGGGGGTTATCCAATCAGCCCCAGCATTTT; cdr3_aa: CASSGQGGLSNQPQHF
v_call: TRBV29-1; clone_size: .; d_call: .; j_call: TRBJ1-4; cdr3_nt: TGCAGCGTTGGACAGACTAATGAAAAACTGTTTTTT; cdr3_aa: CSVGQTNEKLFF
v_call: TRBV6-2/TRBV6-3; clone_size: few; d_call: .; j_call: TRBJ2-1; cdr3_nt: TGTGCCAGCAGTGACTTGGGCGGTGGCAATGAGCAGTTCTTC; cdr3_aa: CASSDLGGGNEQFF
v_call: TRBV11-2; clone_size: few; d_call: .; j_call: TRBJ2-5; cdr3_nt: TGTGCCAGCAGCTTAGATAAAAATGCAGGGGCACCACTCCAAGAGACCCAGTACTTC; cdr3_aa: CASSLDKNAGAPLQETQYF
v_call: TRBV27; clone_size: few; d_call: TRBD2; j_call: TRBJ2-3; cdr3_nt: TGTGCCAGCAGTTCCCAGAGCGGGAGAGGGGGAGATACGCAGTATTTT; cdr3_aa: CASSSQSGRGGDTQYF
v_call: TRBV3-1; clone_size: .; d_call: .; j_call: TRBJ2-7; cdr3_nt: TGTGCCAGCAGCCAAGGCCTTCGCGGGGCATCCTACGAGCAGTACTTC; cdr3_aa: CASSQGLRGASYEQYF
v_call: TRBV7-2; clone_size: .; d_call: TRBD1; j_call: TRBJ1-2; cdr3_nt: TGTGCCAGCAGCTTAAATCAGGGGGACCTCAACTATGGCTACACCTTC; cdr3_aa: CASSLNQGDLNYGYTF
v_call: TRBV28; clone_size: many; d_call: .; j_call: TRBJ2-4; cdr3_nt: TGTGCCAGCGGGTCGGGGGGCGAAGCCAAAAACATTCAGTACTTC; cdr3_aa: CASGSGGEAKNIQYF
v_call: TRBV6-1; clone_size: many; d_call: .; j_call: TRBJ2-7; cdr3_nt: TGTGCCAGCACATATGGGAGTCTCTACGAGCAGTACTTC; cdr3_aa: CASTYGSLYEQYF
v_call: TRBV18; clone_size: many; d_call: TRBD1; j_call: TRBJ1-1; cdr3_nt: TGTGCCAGCTCACCAGGGACAGAAAGGAACACTGAAGCTTTCTTT; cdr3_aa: CASSPGTERNTEAFF
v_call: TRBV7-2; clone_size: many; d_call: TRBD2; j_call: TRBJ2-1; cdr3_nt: TGTGCCAGCAGCTTCCAAGCGGGAGGGCGTAATGAGCAGTTCTTC; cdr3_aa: CASSFQAGGRNEQFF
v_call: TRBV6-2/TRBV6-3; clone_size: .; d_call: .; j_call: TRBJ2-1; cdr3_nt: TGTGCCAGCAGCCTTGCTGGCAGGGTAAACGTCAATGAGCAGTTCTTC; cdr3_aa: CASSLAGRVNVNEQFF
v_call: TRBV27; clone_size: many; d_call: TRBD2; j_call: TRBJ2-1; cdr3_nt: TGTGCCAGCAGTGCAAGGGGACTAGCGGGAGGGGGCAATGAGCAGTTCTTC; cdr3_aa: CASSARGLAGGGNEQFF
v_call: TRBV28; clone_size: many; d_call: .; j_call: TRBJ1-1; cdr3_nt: TGTGCCAGCAAAACAGATCTCACTGAAGCTTTCTTT; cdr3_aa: CASKTDLTEAFF
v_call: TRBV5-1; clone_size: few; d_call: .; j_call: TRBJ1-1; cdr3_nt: TGCGCCAGCAGCGACGGACGAGGCGTTGGGGTGAATGGTGAAGCTTTCTTT; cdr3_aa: CASSDGRGVGVNGEAFF
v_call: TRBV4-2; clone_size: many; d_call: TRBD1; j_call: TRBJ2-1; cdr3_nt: TGTGCCAGCAGCCAACCCGGACAGGGTAGCAATGAGCAGTTCTTC; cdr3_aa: CASSQPGQGSNEQFF
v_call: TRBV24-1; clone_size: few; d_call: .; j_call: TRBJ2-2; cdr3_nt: TGTGCCACCAGTGATACAGGGCGGGACACCGGGGAGCTGTTTTTT; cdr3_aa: CATSDTGRDTGELFF
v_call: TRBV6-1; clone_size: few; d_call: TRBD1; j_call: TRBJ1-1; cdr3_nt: TGTGCCAGCAGCCGCGGACAGGGGAGTGAAGCTTTCTTT; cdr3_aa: CASSRGQGSEAFF
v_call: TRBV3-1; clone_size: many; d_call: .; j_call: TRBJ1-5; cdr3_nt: TGTGCCAGCAGCCAGGGAACAGACCCTAATCAGCCCCAGCATTTT; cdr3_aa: CASSQGTDPNQPQHF
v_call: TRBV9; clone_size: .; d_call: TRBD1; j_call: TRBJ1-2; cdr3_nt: TGTGCCAGCAGCGTAGCGGGACAGGGGAATGGCTACACCTTC; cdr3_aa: CASSVAGQGNGYTF
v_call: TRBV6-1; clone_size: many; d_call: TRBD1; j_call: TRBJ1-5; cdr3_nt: TGTGCCAGCACCCCTGGAGTGGGACAGGGGGGTCAGCCCCAGCATTTT; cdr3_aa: CASTPGVGQGGQPQHF
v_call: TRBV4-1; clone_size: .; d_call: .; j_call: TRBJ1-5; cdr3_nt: TGCGCCAGCAGCCAAGTCCGAAGCAATCAGCCCCAGCATTTT; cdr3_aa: CASSQVRSNQPQHF
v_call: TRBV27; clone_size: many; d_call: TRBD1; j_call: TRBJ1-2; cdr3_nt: TGTGCCAGCAGCCCGACAGGGATCTATGGCTACACCTTC; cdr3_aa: CASSPTGIYGYTF
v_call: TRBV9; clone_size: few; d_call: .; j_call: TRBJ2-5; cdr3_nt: TGTGCCAGCAGCGTAGGGCCTAGCTGGGAAGAGACCCAGTACTTC; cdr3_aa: CASSVGPSWEETQYF
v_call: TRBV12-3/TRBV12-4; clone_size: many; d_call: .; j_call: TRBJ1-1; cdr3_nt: TGTGCCAGCAGTTTAGCCGGGAACACTGAAGCTTTCTTT; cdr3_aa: CASSLAGNTEAFF
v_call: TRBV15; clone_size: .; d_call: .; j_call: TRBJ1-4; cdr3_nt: TGTGCCACCAGCTCTGCAACTAATGAAAAACTGTTTTTT; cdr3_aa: CATSSATNEKLFF